The 32 T cell receptor beta chains presented below share a single source sample, sequenced in a study of blood T cell repertoires in COVID-19. Sequencing used immunoSEQ multiplex PCR; TCRdb keeps in-frame clones, though not all of them. The sample yields roughly 150,000 clones, roughly 80% seen once. The sequencing input was peripheral blood. The origin of the receptors is a man aged 50-60 years with active or convalescent COVID-19.

This clone was found once. The chain uses TRBV18 and TRBJ1-1; D is unresolved. The germline V and J ends were trimmed by 2 bases and 8 bases, with 6 bases remaining between them. Germline V gene data show CDR1 as KGHSH and CDR2 as LQKENI. The CDR3 covers 11 residues. The CDR3 nucleotides are TGTGCCAGCTCACCAGCGGGAGAAGCTTTCTTT. This codes for CASSPAGEAFF.

This clone was seen a few times. This sequence joins TRBV25-1 and TRBJ1-2; tentative D call: TRBD1 (6 bases). The CDR3 sequence is 17 residues long. V dropped 4 bases and J dropped 2 bases, with 20 bases sitting between them. Germline CDR1 and CDR2: MGHDK and SYGVNS. The CDR3 region has the DNA TGTGCCAGCAGTGCCCCGGGACAAAGTAAGGTCAACTATGGCTACACCTTC. Protein: CASSAPGQSKVNYGYTF.

The chain couples TRBV3-1 (or the pseudogene TRBV3-2) to TRBJ2-3; D uncertain. In germline, CDR1 is LGHDT, CDR2 YNNKEL (reference sequence). V shed 4 bases and J shed 0 bases, with 8 bases lying between them. The CDR3 has 14 amino acids. CDR3 protein: CASSRQTSTDTQYF. CDR3 bases: TGTGCCAGCAGCCGACAAACTAGCACAGATACGCAGTATTTT.

The genes are TRBV27 and TRBJ1-1; TRBD1 aligns across 8 bases. The germline V gene has CDR1 MNHEY and CDR2 SMNVEV (reference sequence). J lost 5 bases, V lost 9 bases, and 5 bases had no gene match. This CDR3 has 12 amino acids. CDR3 protein: CASGQGWTEAFF. The CDR3 bases are TGTGCCAGTGGACAGGGATGGACTGAAGCTTTCTTT.

This clone was seen at least ten times. V and J are TRBV5-1 and TRBJ2-7; 9 bases match TRBD2. Trimming cost V 1 base and J 1 base; bases outside gene matches: 6. CDR1 is SGHRS and CDR2 is YFSETQ in the germline V gene. There are 16 residues in the CDR3. The CDR3 DNA reads TGCGCCAGCAGCTTGCATGGACTAGCGCTTTCCTACGAGCAGTACTTC. Translating it yields CASSLHGLALSYEQYF.

This chain connects TRBV27 to TRBJ2-5; D may be TRBD2 (6 bases). V lost 6 bases, J lost 9 bases, and 20 bases lay in between. This CDR3 has 14 amino acids. CDR1 is MNHEY and CDR2 is SMNVEV in the germline V gene (reference sequence). The CDR3 bases are TGTGCCAGCAGCTTCGACAGTGCGGGGTTGGCCCAGTACTTC. Protein sequence: CASSFDSAGLAQYF.

The J gene is TRBJ1-2, the V gene TRBV6-1; D is possibly TRBD1 (6 bases). V was shortened by 2 bases and J by 4 bases, with 8 bases between the two germline ends. Germline lookup yields CDR1 MNHNS and CDR2 SASEGT. CDR3 length: 13 amino acids. The CDR3 DNA is TGTGCCAGCAGTGAAACAGGGACCTATGGCTACACCTTC. It specifies CASSETGTYGYTF.

J is TRBJ2-7 and V is TRBV4-1, with TRBD2 matching 10 bases. Germline V gene sequence: CDR1 MGHRA, CDR2 YSYEKL. With V trimmed by 3 bases and J by 3 bases, 5 bases remained unmatched. The CDR3 contains 15 residues. As DNA, the CDR3 is TGCGCCAGCAGCCATCCCGGGACTAGCGTCTACGAGCAGTACTTC. Translating it yields CASSHPGTSVYEQYF.

This chain joins TRBV4-1 and TRBJ2-1, with 9 bases identical to TRBD2. J gave up 7 bases and V 0 bases, and 10 bases lay outside the gene matches. This CDR3 is built from 17 residues. Germline values: CDR1 MGHRA, CDR2 YSYEKL. The chain's CDR3 is CASSQEVASGIGNEQFF. The CDR3 DNA sequence: TGCGCCAGCAGCCAAGAAGTAGCTAGCGGGATTGGTAATGAGCAGTTCTTC.

The V and J genes are TRBV19 and TRBJ1-6, with 10 bases that match TRBD1. Germline trimming cut 2 bases from V and 10 bases from J; bases unmatched to any gene: 8. Germline lookup yields CDR1 LNHDA and CDR2 SQIVND (reference sequence). CDR3 length equals 16 residues. In DNA, the CDR3 is TGTGCCAGTAGTATACTAACCGGGACAGGGGAATCACCCCTCCACTTT. This translates into CASSILTGTGESPLHF. The full variable domain, in which reference TRBV19 and TRBJ1-6 provide the parts outside the CDR3, is DGGITQSPKYLFRKEGQNVTLSCEQNLNHDAMYWYRQDPGQGLRLIYYSQIVNDFQKGDIAEGYSVSREKKESFPLTVTSAQKNPTAFYLCASSILTGTGESPLHFGNGTRLTVT.

The V call is TRBV20-1, the J call TRBJ2-5; 16 bases fit TRBD2. CDR3 length equals 17 residues. V was pared by 3 bases and J by 0 bases, with 4 bases of the junction left unmatched. The germline gives CDR1 DFQATT, CDR2 SNEGSKA (reference sequence). CDR3 in amino acids: CSASTGLAGGYQETQYF. The CDR3 DNA follows: TGCAGTGCTAGTACGGGACTAGCGGGAGGGTACCAAGAGACCCAGTACTTC.

The rearrangement links TRBV10-3 to TRBJ2-2, with 7 bases identical to TRBD2. The CDR3 is 14 residues long. Germline V gives CDR1 ENHRY, CDR2 SYGVKD. V lost 6 bases to trimming and J lost 4 bases; unmatched junction nucleotides: 5. This CDR3 reads CAIRASSGTGELFF. The DNA for the CDR3 is TGTGCCATCAGGGCATCTAGCGGCACCGGGGAGCTGTTTTTT.

The chain uses TRBV27 and TRBJ2-5; TRBD1 matches at 12 bases. CDR1 and CDR2 from the germline V gene are MNHEY and SMNVEV (reference sequence). The CDR3 loop spans 19 amino acids. V lost 7 bases, J lost 2 bases, and 17 bases stayed unmatched. Written as DNA, the CDR3 is TGTGCCAGCAAGTTGTGGGGAGGGGGGACAGGGGGCGGGCAAGAGACCCAGTACTTC. Encoded protein: CASKLWGGGTGGGQETQYF.

The chain carries TRBV9 and TRBJ1-4; the match to TRBD1 covers 8 bases. The CDR3 spans 14 residues. Trimming at V came to 0 bases and at J to 5 bases, leaving 0 bases not matched to a gene. Germline assignment: CDR1 SGDLS and CDR2 YYNGEE. DNA of the CDR3: TGTGCCAGCAGCGTAGGGACAGGGAATGAAAAACTGTTTTTT. Protein product: CASSVGTGNEKLFF.

In nucleotides, the CDR3 is TGTGCCAGCAGCTCCTGGACAGGGAACTATGGCTACACCTTC. Residues: CASSSWTGNYGYTF. V and J are TRBV11-2 and TRBJ1-2, with TRBD1 matching 8 bases. The V gene end was trimmed by 4 bases and the J gene end by 2 bases; junction bases not matched to a gene: 3. Germline V gene data show CDR1 as SGHAT and CDR2 as FQNNGV. The CDR3 totals 14 residues.

The J gene is TRBJ2-1, the V gene TRBV29-1; D might be TRBD1 (5 bases). Trimming pared 3 bases from V and 0 bases from J, leaving 9 bases between. Germline V gene lookup returns CDR1 SQVTM and CDR2 ANQGSEA. The CDR3 has 14 amino acids. CDR3 residues: CSVDGQSSYNEQFF. The CDR3 nucleotides read TGCAGCGTTGACGGACAAAGCTCCTACAATGAGCAGTTCTTC.

The chain carries TRBV5-1 and TRBJ1-4; the D is unclear. From germline, CDR1 is SGHRS and CDR2 YFSETQ. The CDR3 runs 16 residues. The V end lost 3 bases, the J end lost 0 bases, and 12 bases lay between the germline ends. The CDR3 DNA reads TGCGCCAGCAGCTCCTCTTACACAACAACTAATGAAAAACTGTTTTTT. Translating it yields CASSSSYTTTNEKLFF.

The V gene is TRBV7-3, the J gene TRBJ2-1; 13 bases match TRBD2. This CDR3 has 16 residues. V lost 5 bases to trimming and J lost 10 bases; unmatched junction nucleotides: 11. CDR1 and CDR2 (germline): SGHTA, FQGTGA. CDR3 residues: CASSPSPGLAGIEQFF. The CDR3 nucleotides read TGTGCCAGCAGCCCCTCCCCGGGACTAGCGGGAATCGAGCAGTTCTTC.

This clone was observed once. The chain employs TRBV19 and TRBJ2-1, with 8 bases that match TRBD1. This CDR3 is built from 16 residues. CDR1 LNHDA and CDR2 SQIVND come from the germline V gene (reference sequence). With V trimmed by 5 bases and J by 3 bases, 9 bases remained unmatched. The CDR3 DNA is TGTGCCAGTAGTGGGAGATGGGGACAGGACTACAATGAGCAGTTCTTC. It codes for CASSGRWGQDYNEQFF. The full variable domain, rest sourced from reference TRBV19 and TRBJ2-1, is DGGITQSPKYLFRKEGQNVTLSCEQNLNHDAMYWYRQDPGQGLRLIYYSQIVNDFQKGDIAEGYSVSREKKESFPLTVTSAQKNPTAFYLCASSGRWGQDYNEQFFGPGTRLTVL.

The gene calls are TRBV9 and TRBJ1-4, with D maybe TRBD1 (5 bases). This CDR3 region has 16 residues. Germline-derived CDR1 and CDR2 are SGDLS and YYNGEE. With 4 bases removed from V and 0 bases from J, the gap between germline ends came to 13 bases. For the CDR3, the DNA is TGTGCCAGCAGCCAAGGTGACAGTCCAACTAATGAAAAACTGTTTTTT. This sequence encodes CASSQGDSPTNEKLFF. Together with reference TRBV9 and TRBJ1-4, the CDR3 gives the full variable domain: DSGVTQTPKHLITATGQRVTLRCSPRSGDLSVYWYQQSLDQGLQFLIQYYNGEERAKGNILERFSAQQFPDLHSELNLSSLELGDSALYFCASSQGDSPTNEKLFFGSGTQLSVL.

The V and J genes are TRBV7-9 and TRBJ1-5; the D gene is possibly TRBD1 (5 bases). Trimming stripped 1 base from V and 0 bases from J, with 13 bases between. This CDR3 contains 17 residues. From germline, CDR1 is SEHNR and CDR2 FQNEAQ (reference sequence). This CDR3 reads CASSLGDSQYSNQPQHF. For the CDR3, the DNA is TGTGCCAGCAGCTTAGGAGACAGCCAATATAGCAATCAGCCCCAGCATTTT.

The V call is TRBV19, the J call TRBJ2-5, with D maybe TRBD2 (5 bases). This CDR3 is built from 11 residues. Germline lookup yields CDR1 LNHDA and CDR2 SQIVND (reference sequence). V lost 5 bases and J lost 7, with 8 bases in between. The CDR3 DNA reads as TGTGCCAGTAGTCCTGAGGGGACCCAGTACTTC. It translates to CASSPEGTQYF.

The rearrangement links TRBV15 to TRBJ2-6, with TRBD2 matching 9 bases. The CDR3 loop spans 18 amino acids. Germline V lookup: CDR1 LNHNV, CDR2 YYDKDF (reference sequence). V lost 0 bases to trimming and J lost 0 bases; unmatched junction nucleotides: 3. CDR3 nucleotides: TGTGCCACCAGCAGAGATCGTAGCGGGAGCTCTGGGGCCAACGTCCTGACTTTC. Amino acids: CATSRDRSGSSGANVLTF.

This chain uses TRBV7-9 with TRBJ2-1; 15 bases map to TRBD2. CDR1 is SEHNR, CDR2 FQNEAQ, per germline (reference sequence). The CDR3 sequence is 15 residues long. Germline trimming cut 6 bases from V and 9 bases from J; bases unmatched to any gene: 6. CDR3 loop: CASRRTSGRVGEQFF. In nucleotides, the CDR3 is TGTGCCAGCAGACGGACTAGCGGGAGGGTTGGTGAGCAGTTCTTC.

V is TRBV6-6 and J is TRBJ1-1, with 8 bases identical to TRBD1. Per the germline V gene, CDR1 is MNHNY and CDR2 is SVGAGI (reference sequence). CDR3 length: 15 amino acids. The ends lost 2 bases at V and 2 bases at J; junction bases unmatched: 4. The CDR3: CASSYGGQGNTEAFF. The DNA for the CDR3 is TGTGCCAGCAGTTACGGCGGACAGGGAAACACTGAAGCTTTCTTT.

V and J are TRBV3-1 (or the pseudogene TRBV3-2) and TRBJ1-5; maybe TRBD1 (6 bases). The CDR3 is 13 residues long. CDR1 LGHDT and CDR2 YNNKEL come from the germline V gene (reference sequence). V lost 4 bases and J 5 bases, leaving 9 bases between the germline ends. The CDR3 here is CASSPDSYQPQHF. In DNA, the CDR3 is TGTGCCAGCAGCCCGGACAGTTATCAGCCCCAGCATTTT.

The CDR3 sequence: CASTPFLAGAGNEQFF. The DNA of the CDR3 is TGCGCCAGCACCCCATTCTTAGCGGGCGCGGGGAATGAGCAGTTCTTC. This chain joins TRBV5-1 and TRBJ2-1; 7 bases are shared with TRBD2. Germline V CDR1 and CDR2: SGHRS, YFSETQ. Trimming at V came to 6 bases and at J to 7 bases, leaving 16 bases not matched to a gene. The CDR3 is made up of 16 amino acids.

This chain links TRBV3-1 (or the pseudogene TRBV3-2) with TRBJ2-5; unclear D gene. This CDR3 region has 14 residues. CDR1 LGHDT and CDR2 YNNKEL come from the germline V gene (reference sequence). Trimming took 0 bases from V and 7 from J, leaving 12 bases between them. The CDR3 region has the DNA TGTGCCAGCAGCCAAGATCCTGGAGCGAGGACCCAGTACTTC. Its protein is CASSQDPGARTQYF.

This sequence joins TRBV19 and TRBJ2-2, with 14 bases lining up with TRBD2. J was trimmed by 5 bases and V by 6 bases; bases with no gene match: 2. The CDR3 has 15 amino acids. CDR1 LNHDA and CDR2 SQIVND come from the germline V gene (reference sequence). The CDR3 region has the DNA TGTGCCAGTAGGGGACTAGCGGGAGTTACCGGGGAGCTGTTTTTT. It translates to CASRGLAGVTGELFF.

This rearrangement joins TRBV28 to TRBJ2-3; 10 bases map to TRBD1. V lost 5 bases and J lost 5; bases outside the gene matches: 7. The germline gives CDR1 MDHEN, CDR2 SYDVKM. The CDR3 sequence is 15 residues long. The CDR3 nucleotides read TGTGCCAGCAGTCCTGGGACAGGGGTGGAAGATACGCAGTATTTT. It encodes CASSPGTGVEDTQYF.

The chain recombines TRBV9 with TRBJ1-5, with D perhaps matching TRBD1 (5 bases). The V gene lost 3 bases and the J gene lost 0 bases, with 7 bases spanning the gap. Germline values: CDR1 SGDLS, CDR2 YYNGEE. The CDR3 sequence is 14 residues long. The CDR3 DNA follows: TGTGCCAGCAGCGAGGGGAATAGCAATCAGCCCCAGCATTTT. This codes for CASSEGNSNQPQHF. Filled out from reference TRBV9 and TRBJ1-5, the complete variable domain reads DSGVTQTPKHLITATGQRVTLRCSPRSGDLSVYWYQQSLDQGLQFLIQYYNGEERAKGNILERFSAQQFPDLHSELNLSSLELGDSALYFCASSEGNSNQPQHFGDGTRLSIL.

The chain carries TRBV16 and TRBJ2-5; D unclear. Trimming stripped 0 bases from V and 0 bases from J, with 2 bases between. Germline V gene data show CDR1 as KGHSY and CDR2 as FQNENV. CDR3 size: 13 residues. CDR3: CASSQSNQETQYF. In DNA form, the CDR3 reads TGTGCCAGCAGCCAATCCAACCAAGAGACCCAGTACTTC.